Shown below are 4 T cell receptor beta chains from a single sample sequenced in a study of T cell clonality in common variable immunodeficiency. Some clones are missing from TCRdb's copy, which holds only in-frame ones; the method was immunoSEQ multiplex PCR. This sample shows 60,000 to 75,000 clones and no singletons; 1.6% rests with the ten largest. The sample comprised peripheral blood mononuclear cells. The receptors were sampled from a person aged 18 to 70 in good health.

This clone was recorded at least ten times. The read ends 3 residues shy of where the CDR3 ends; the end is completed using the germline J gene. The chain is built from TRBV9 and TRBJ1-2; D unresolved. Between the trimmed V and J ends, which lost 0 bases and 1 base, there was a span of 10 bases. Germline V gene lookup returns CDR1 SGDLS and CDR2 YYNGEE. The CDR3 covers 15 residues. CDR3 DNA, as far as it was read: TGTGCCAGCAGCGTAGGGGCAGGTTTTAACTATGGC. Protein product: CASSVGAGFNYG. The entire CDR3 protein reads CASSVGAGFNYGYTF.

This clone was seen at least ten times. Coverage ceases 3 residues before the CDR3 finishes, and the germline J gene fills in the end. The same CDR3 can be traced to other DNA sequences in this sample. This sequence joins TRBV19 and TRBJ1-5, with TRBD1 identical over 8 bases. J was trimmed by 7 bases and V by 2 bases; bases with no gene match: 4. Germline V gene data show CDR1 as LNHDA and CDR2 as SQIVND (reference sequence). The CDR3 sequence is 14 residues long. This chain's CDR3 is CASSIQGAGQPQHF. The CDR3 DNA, read in part, is TGTGCCAGTAGTATACAGGGGGCGGGACAGCCC.

In this sample, this clone turned up many times. The read comes to an end 3 residues before the CDR3 does, leaving the germline J gene to fill in the end. V and J are TRBV18 and TRBJ1-4, with a tentative D call TRBD1 (6 bases). The germline gives CDR1 KGHSH, CDR2 LQKENI. This CDR3 is built from 17 residues. The ends were cut back, 5 bases at V and 8 bases at J, with 24 bases in the middle. Incomplete CDR3 DNA: TGTGCCAGCTCATCGGCCTTTACAGGGCTCGGGGAGGAAAAA. It yields the protein CASSSAFTGLGEEK. The entire CDR3 sequence reads CASSSAFTGLGEEKLFF.

This clone was counted at least ten times. The CDR3 sequence is CSASQGNQPQHF. The CDR3 bases that were read are TGCAGTGCTAGCCAGGGGAATCAGCCC. V is TRBV20-1 and J is TRBJ1-5; tentatively, D is TRBD1 (6 bases). The CDR3 end falls 3 residues outside the read, so it is completed with the germline J gene. CDR1 DFQATT and CDR2 SNEGSKA come from the germline V gene (reference sequence). V lost 3 bases to trimming and J lost 4 bases, with 7 bases between them. The CDR3 runs to 12 residues.